Included here is one TCR beta chain sequence, with context. Its antigen is still unknown. One base away there is no much larger clone; base qualities are not given. TCR beta libraries were generated from genomic DNA with the immunoSEQ kit, following the manufacturer's recommendations. Library preparation used a first multiplex PCR with proprietary primers, then a second PCR adding unique barcodes, with bead cleanups after each round. Each sample batch included a kit-provided positive control reaction and a negative control reaction. The final libraries underwent checking on an Agilent 4200 TapeStation D1000 ScreenTape, volumetric pooling, and quantification by qPCR. An Illumina NextSeq500 fitted with a MidOutput 150-cycle cartridge performed the sequencing, running 156 Read1 cycles and 15 Index1 cycles with the kit's custom primers. The pooled library was loaded at 0.8 to 1 pM, with a roughly 20% PhiX control spiked in. On the authors' methods: Vendor-processed data were analyzed in R, with a clonotype defined as all T cells sharing the same CDR3 nucleotide sequence. In the clone abundance analyses, frequencies in each sample were normalized to that sample's 10,000 most abundant clones. Public T cell clones, which averaged fewer than five per sample, were excluded before analysis. A difference in abundance of at least 32-fold between compartments was used to define tumor-enriched and baseline blood-enriched clonotypes. A beta-binomial differential abundance model was used to identify clonotypes that expanded or contracted between blood time points. Tumor-blood repertoire similarity was measured with the Baroni-Urbani and Buser coefficient, and groups were compared using two-tailed Wilcoxon tests in R. The clones in this table, taken by TCRdb from immuneACCESS, are in-frame only. Not every clone is retained; where verified, under half of the shortfall comes from an unresolved V gene, and the cause of the rest is unknown. V and J calls and clone size are given by that table; D and trimming were obtained from the DNA. This sample holds about 130,000 clones; 75% to 90% were observed only once. The ten largest clones add up to around 2% of the sample.

The sample's time point label is to be understood as: blood 2 weeks post-SBRT. Taken with the paper, the label for treatment or condition translates to: 15 Gy SBRT to primary tumor, nephrectomy 4 weeks later. To follow tumor-enriched clonotypes, peripheral blood was collected serially from radiation-treated patients at baseline and again at 2 weeks and 4 weeks after SBRT. All patients had renal cell carcinoma with clear cell pathology. Genomic DNA for TCR sequencing was prepared using the QIAamp DNA Blood Mini Kit (Qiagen). Only samples passing all quality control checks were included in the analyses. This entry belongs to a study of radiation and T cells in renal cell carcinoma (dated by TCRdb to the early 2020s). About the study as a whole: The samples were obtained from a clinical trial, where primary renal cell carcinomas were treated with 15 Gy stereotactic body radiation therapy and then removed by nephrectomy 4 weeks afterward. In total, 50 or so samples, comprising some 25 tumors and around 27 peripheral blood samples, were subjected to TCR beta sequencing. A total of about 4 million unique CDR3 nucleotide sequences, encoding 2.5 million to 3 million unique CDR3 amino acid sequences, were found across all 50 or so samples.

The CDR3 goes from the cysteine to the phenylalanine over 15 residues. The DNA shown is the 45-base CDR3, in frame from base 1. The CDR1 and CDR2 encoded by the germline V gene are MNHNS and SASEGT. V loses 5 bases, J loses 6 bases, and the germline ends lie 19 bases apart. The full study reports these points: In blood, the top tumor clonotypes increased from baseline to 2 weeks after radiation and then shrank by 4 weeks, which suggests a temporary expansion of tumor-resident clones. Because no pretreatment tumor biopsies were available, whether clonotypes were present in the tumor at baseline could not be determined. Changes in the blood repertoire were not tracked past 4 weeks after treatment. Because the trial had a single-armed design, the trial could not examine how radiation dose or scheduling affected the TCR repertoire.

The sequence was collected from a woman between 55 and 75 years old with renal cell carcinoma. The chain is assembled from TRBV6-1 and TRBJ2-5; TRBD2 could be the D gene, as 7 bases match. The material sequenced was blood, taken from a patient whose treatment included radiotherapy and nephrectomy. The sequenced DNA: TGTGCCAGCAGTAAGGGGGGGAATTGGGAGAAGACCCAGTACTTC. Protein translation: CASSKGGNWEKTQYF.